This TCR beta chain emerged from a study of T cell responses to AZD1222 COVID-19 vaccine. Study results and caveats: Only 5 or 6 AZD1222 recipients were seropositive at baseline. There were mostly white British donors and more females than males, and clonal diversity was possibly underestimated. Recipients of two AZD1222 doses showed rising Spike-specific TCR breadth and depth.

The ends lost 1 base at V and 1 base at J; junction bases unmatched: 5. The V gene's germline CDR1 is LGHDT and CDR2 YNNKEL (reference sequence). The length of the CDR3 is 17 residues. On this clone: The antigen remains undetermined.

Repertoires were generated with immunoSEQ multiplex PCR, while TCRdb's copy carries only in-frame clones and drops some. Here the sample spans over 70,000 clones, less than 85% being singletons. The sequence was obtained from an adult in good health. Material: peripheral blood, obtained on day 0 of AZD1222 vaccination. J is TRBJ2-3 and V is TRBV3-1 (or the pseudogene TRBV3-2); 10 bases map to TRBD2. CDR3 nucleotide sequence: TGTGCCAGCAGCCAAGGAGGCCTAGCGGGGGGCACAGATACGCAGTATTTT. Protein: CASSQGGLAGGTDTQYF.